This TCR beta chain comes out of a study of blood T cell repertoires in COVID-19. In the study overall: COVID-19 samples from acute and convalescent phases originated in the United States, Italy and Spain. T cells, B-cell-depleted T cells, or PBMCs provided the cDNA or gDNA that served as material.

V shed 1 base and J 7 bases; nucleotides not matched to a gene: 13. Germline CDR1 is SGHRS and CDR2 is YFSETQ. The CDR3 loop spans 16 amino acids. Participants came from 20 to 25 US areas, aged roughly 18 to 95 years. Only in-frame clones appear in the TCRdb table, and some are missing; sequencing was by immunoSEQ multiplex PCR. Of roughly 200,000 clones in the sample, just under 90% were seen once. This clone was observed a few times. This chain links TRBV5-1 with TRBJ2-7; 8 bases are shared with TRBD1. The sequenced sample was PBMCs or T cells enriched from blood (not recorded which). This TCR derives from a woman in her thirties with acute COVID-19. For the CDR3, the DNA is TGCGCCAGCAGCTTGTCGGTTGGGACAGGCCTTGGAGAGCAGTACTTC. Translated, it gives CASSLSVGTGLGEQYF.